These T cell receptor beta chains were read from a single sample in a study of blood T cell repertoires in COVID-19. Assay used: immunoSEQ multiplex PCR; TCRdb lists only in-frame clones, some missing. The sample shows roughly 300,000 clones, about nine tenths of them seen only once. The specimen was PBMCs or T cells enriched from blood (not recorded which). Every receptor here comes from a woman aged 40 to 49 with acute COVID-19. CDR3s include the opening cysteine and the closing phenylalanine or tryptophan. The D gene is left open where the match is weak. Part of the rows lack a size; the others show once, few, many or a class for expanded clones.

d_gene: TRBD2
v_gene: TRBV27
len: 15
j_gene: TRBJ2-7
abundance: NA
CDR3aa: CASSYRTSGSYEQYF
CDR3nt: TGTGCCAGCAGTTACCGGACTAGCGGATCCTACGAGCAGTACTTC

d_gene: NA
v_gene: TRBV5-4
len: 15
j_gene: TRBJ1-6
abundance: NA
CDR3aa: CASSLRRGYNSPLHF
CDR3nt: TGTGCCAGCAGCTTGAGGAGGGGCTATAATTCACCCCTCCACTTT

d_gene: TRBD1
v_gene: TRBV2
len: 17
j_gene: TRBJ2-7
abundance: NA
CDR3aa: CASTVELGTGASYEQYF
CDR3nt: TGTGCCAGCACCGTGGAGCTGGGGACAGGGGCCTCCTACGAGCAGTACTTC

d_gene: TRBD1
v_gene: TRBV10-3
len: 13
j_gene: TRBJ1-4
abundance: NA
CDR3aa: CAISDRGREKLFF
CDR3nt: TGTGCCATCAGCGACAGGGGGCGGGAAAAACTGTTTTTT

d_gene: NA
v_gene: TRBV5-5
len: 13
j_gene: TRBJ1-2
abundance: few
CDR3aa: CASSKSGVSGYTF
CDR3nt: TGTGCCAGCAGCAAGTCGGGGGTTTCTGGCTACACCTTC

d_gene: NA
v_gene: TRBV2
len: 15
j_gene: TRBJ1-2
abundance: few
CDR3aa: CASSVNQGGNYGYTF
CDR3nt: TGTGCCAGCAGTGTGAACCAAGGGGGTAACTATGGCTACACCTTC

d_gene: NA
v_gene: TRBV4-2
len: 15
j_gene: TRBJ1-2
abundance: NA
CDR3aa: CASRRGEQSSGSYTF
CDR3nt: TGTGCCAGCAGACGGGGGGAACAAAGCTCAGGGAGCTACACCTTC

d_gene: TRBD2
v_gene: TRBV7-9
len: 16
j_gene: TRBJ2-3
abundance: once
CDR3aa: CASSPTGTTLGDTQYF
CDR3nt: TGTGCCAGCAGCCCCACCGGGACTACGTTGGGAGATACGCAGTATTTT

d_gene: NA
v_gene: TRBV6-1
len: 11
j_gene: TRBJ1-1
abundance: NA
CDR3aa: CASSEGGNAFF
CDR3nt: TGTGCCAGCAGTGAAGGAGGTAATGCTTTCTTT

d_gene: TRBD2
v_gene: TRBV4-1
len: 17
j_gene: TRBJ2-1
abundance: NA
CDR3aa: CASSQGVAGDSYNEQFF
CDR3nt: TGCGCCAGCAGCCAAGGGGTAGCGGGAGACTCCTACAATGAGCAGTTCTTC

d_gene: TRBD1
v_gene: TRBV6-5
len: 13
j_gene: TRBJ2-7
abundance: NA
CDR3aa: CASRRTGFDEQYF
CDR3nt: TGTGCCAGCAGAAGGACAGGGTTCGACGAGCAGTACTTC

d_gene: NA
v_gene: TRBV11-2
len: 13
j_gene: TRBJ2-1
abundance: NA
CDR3aa: CASSSNRAYEQFF
CDR3nt: TGTGCCAGCAGCTCTAACAGGGCCTATGAGCAGTTCTTC

d_gene: TRBD1
v_gene: TRBV30
len: 14
j_gene: TRBJ1-6
abundance: NA
CDR3aa: CAWSLTGVTSPLHF
CDR3nt: TGTGCCTGGAGCCTCACAGGGGTTACTTCACCCCTCCACTTT

d_gene: NA
v_gene: TRBV7-3
len: 15
j_gene: TRBJ2-1
abundance: NA
CDR3aa: CASSPLTVSYNEQFF
CDR3nt: TGTGCCAGCAGCCCCCTGACTGTCTCCTACAATGAGCAGTTCTTC

d_gene: TRBD2
v_gene: TRBV11-3
len: 16
j_gene: TRBJ2-1
abundance: few
CDR3aa: CASSSGWTSGSYEQFF
CDR3nt: TGTGCCAGCAGCTCAGGGTGGACTAGCGGGAGTTATGAGCAGTTCTTC

d_gene: TRBD2
v_gene: TRBV5-4
len: 16
j_gene: TRBJ2-5
abundance: NA
CDR3aa: CASSLGVAGGRETQYF
CDR3nt: TGTGCCAGCAGCTTGGGTGTTGCGGGGGGGAGGGAGACCCAGTACTTC

d_gene: TRBD1
v_gene: TRBV30
len: 14
j_gene: TRBJ1-2
abundance: once
CDR3aa: CAWRRQGGGYGYTF
CDR3nt: TGTGCCTGGAGACGACAGGGGGGAGGCTATGGCTACACCTTC

d_gene: NA
v_gene: TRBV5-1
len: 15
j_gene: TRBJ2-2
abundance: NA
CDR3aa: CASSLTGDHTGELFF
CDR3nt: TGCGCCAGCAGCTTGACAGGCGACCACACCGGGGAGCTGTTTTTT

d_gene: NA
v_gene: TRBV21-1
len: 14
j_gene: TRBJ1-4
abundance: NA
CDR3aa: CASSKPGGREKLFF
CDR3nt: TGTGCCAGCAGCAAGCCAGGGGGTAGGGAAAAACTGTTTTTT

d_gene: TRBD1
v_gene: TRBV29-1
len: 13
j_gene: TRBJ2-1
abundance: once
CDR3aa: CSSSGQGNNEQFF
CDR3nt: TGCAGCTCTTCGGGACAGGGTAACAATGAGCAGTTCTTC

d_gene: TRBD2
v_gene: TRBV18
len: 16
j_gene: TRBJ2-5
abundance: NA
CDR3aa: CASSPQAGGLQETQYF
CDR3nt: TGTGCCAGCTCACCCCAGGCGGGGGGGCTTCAGGAGACCCAGTACTTC

d_gene: NA
v_gene: TRBV18
len: 14
j_gene: TRBJ2-7
abundance: NA
CDR3aa: CASSPKNKNYEQYF
CDR3nt: TGTGCCAGCTCACCAAAAAACAAAAACTACGAGCAGTACTTC